These 20 T cell receptor beta chains were all obtained from the same sample, sequenced in a study of blood T cell repertoires in COVID-19. The protocol was immunoSEQ multiplex PCR, while the TCRdb copy is restricted to in-frame clones and leaves out a portion. The repertoire consists of about 75,000 clones, with 80% to 95% occurring once and the leading ten covering less than 8.5%. The specimen was peripheral blood. Every receptor here comes from a human donor in a cohort sampled during active COVID-19.

The chain couples TRBV9 to TRBJ2-7, with D tentatively TRBD1 (6 bases). The V end lost 3 bases, the J end lost 3 bases, and 16 bases lay between the germline ends. The germline V gene encodes CDR1 SGDLS and CDR2 YYNGEE. This CDR3 contains 15 residues. The CDR3 region has the DNA TGTGCCAGCAGCGCCGGGCCGGGACACAACTACGAGCAGTACTTC. Its translation is CASSAGPGHNYEQYF.

This chain connects TRBV9 to TRBJ2-6, with a weak D call TRBD1 (5 bases). Germline-derived CDR1 and CDR2 are SGDLS and YYNGEE. This CDR3 spans 15 amino acids. Trimming pared 3 bases from V and 0 bases from J, leaving 7 bases between. CDR3 amino acids: CASSATDSGANVLTF. The CDR3 region has the DNA TGTGCCAGCAGCGCGACAGACTCTGGGGCCAACGTCCTGACTTTC.

The rearrangement joins TRBV7-9 to TRBJ2-7, with D uncertain. Germline CDR1 SEHNR, CDR2 FQNEAQ (reference sequence). There are 15 residues in the CDR3. Trimming removed 4 bases at V and 1 base at J, with 14 bases between. CDR3 sequence: CASSSEVGLSYEQYF. DNA for the CDR3: TGTGCCAGCAGCTCCGAAGTTGGGCTGTCCTACGAGCAGTACTTC.

V is TRBV18 and J is TRBJ2-1; 7 nucleotides agree with TRBD2. CDR3 length equals 12 residues. V shed 4 bases and J 7 bases; nucleotides not matched to a gene: 1. Germline V CDR1 and CDR2: KGHSH, LQKENI. The CDR3 region has the DNA TGTGCCAGCTCACAGGGAGGGAATGAGCAGTTCTTC. It codes for CASSQGGNEQFF.

The chain uses TRBV5-1 and TRBJ2-3; D is unresolved. CDR1 is SGHRS and CDR2 is YFSETQ in the germline V gene. Trimming shortened V by 0 bases and J by 4 bases, and 9 bases separated the two germline ends. CDR3 length equals 14 residues. As DNA, the CDR3 is TGCGCCAGCAGCTTGGTCGGTCCATCAGATACGCAGTATTTT. This codes for CASSLVGPSDTQYF.

This sequence joins TRBV28 and TRBJ2-5; 10 bases line up with TRBD2. The CDR3 sequence is 14 residues long. The germline V gene encodes CDR1 MDHEN and CDR2 SYDVKM. Trimming at V came to 8 bases and at J to 7 bases, leaving 10 bases not matched to a gene. The CDR3 DNA reads as TGTGCCAGCTTTAGCGGGGGGCAGGGGGGGACCCAGTACTTC. As protein: CASFSGGQGGTQYF. Looking up the rest from reference TRBV28 and TRBJ2-5 gives the full variable domain: DVKVTQSSRYLVKRTGEKVFLECVQDMDHENMFWYRQDPGLGLRLIYFSYDVKMKEKGDIPEGYSVSREKKERFSLILESASTNQTSMYLCASFSGGQGGTQYFGPGTRLLVL.

The V and J genes are TRBV2 and TRBJ1-6; 7 nucleotides align to TRBD1. The CDR3 spans 20 residues. The junction had 17 bases not matched to a gene; V was cut back by 6 bases and J by 0 bases. CDR1 is SNHLY, CDR2 FYNNEI, per germline. CDR3 loop: CASRARTRQGVSSYNSPLHF. Here the CDR3 DNA reads TGTGCCAGCAGGGCCCGAACTAGACAGGGAGTGAGCTCCTATAATTCACCCCTCCACTTT.

CDR3 bases: TGTGCCAGCAGCCCAAGCCGGGGGTCAGGAGAGACCCAGTACTTC. Its protein product is CASSPSRGSGETQYF. The gene calls are TRBV28 and TRBJ2-5; possibly TRBD2 for D (6 bases). The CDR3 runs to 15 residues. V shed 6 bases and J shed 4 bases, with 18 bases lying between them. The germline CDR1 and CDR2 sequences are MDHEN and SYDVKM.

Here the CDR3 DNA reads TGTGCCAGCAGCTTTGACACCTACAATGAGCAGTTCTTC. Residues: CASSFDTYNEQFF. V and J are TRBV5-4 and TRBJ2-1, with unresolved D. V lost 2 bases and J 2 bases, leaving 5 bases between the germline ends. The germline CDR1 and CDR2 sequences are SGHNT and YYREEE (reference sequence). The CDR3 runs 13 residues.

The rearrangement joins TRBV29-1 to TRBJ2-2, with 7 nucleotides matching TRBD1. The CDR3 length is 14 residues. CDR1 SQVTM and CDR2 ANQGSEA come from the germline V gene. V was clipped by 7 bases and J by 2 bases; unmatched bases: 7. The chain's CDR3 is CSGKQGPNTGELFF. CDR3 DNA: TGCAGCGGCAAACAGGGGCCCAACACCGGGGAGCTGTTTTTT.

V is TRBV5-1 and J is TRBJ2-7; TRBD2 is a possible D gene (7 bases). This CDR3 spans 18 amino acids. CDR1 is SGHRS, CDR2 YFSETQ, per germline. Trimming removed 5 bases at V and 3 bases at J, with 27 bases between. CDR3 in amino acids: CASRGGAAAGLGDYEQYF. The CDR3 nucleotides are TGCGCCAGCAGAGGGGGGGCGGCCGCAGGCCTAGGGGACTACGAGCAGTACTTC.

CDR3 protein: CASTQLGTGNYEQYF. The CDR3 DNA reads as TGTGCCAGCACCCAGTTAGGGACAGGGAATTACGAGCAGTACTTC. This sequence joins TRBV28 and TRBJ2-7; TRBD1 agrees at 9 bases. Losses at the gene ends were 7 bases for V and 4 bases for J; bases not matched to a gene: 11. Germline V gene data show CDR1 as MDHEN and CDR2 as SYDVKM. The CDR3 totals 15 residues.

The genes are TRBV19 and TRBJ2-1; TRBD2 agrees at 10 bases. V trimming: 2 bases; J trimming: 7 bases; junction bases outside the gene matches: 14. This CDR3 is built from 18 residues. Per germline, CDR1 LNHDA and CDR2 SQIVND (reference sequence). The CDR3 loop reads CASSIRGTSAIWRNEQFF. Written as DNA, the CDR3 is TGTGCCAGTAGTATAAGGGGGACTAGCGCGATATGGAGAAATGAGCAGTTCTTC.

The chain has TRBV18 and TRBJ1-2, with TRBD1 identical over 11 bases. The CDR3 spans 16 residues. V trimming: 5 bases; J trimming: 0 bases; junction bases outside the gene matches: 5. CDR1 is KGHSH and CDR2 is LQKENI in the germline V gene. CDR3 sequence reads: CASSSGQGAANYGYTF. CDR3 in DNA: TGTGCCAGCTCATCCGGACAGGGGGCGGCTAACTATGGCTACACCTTC. The full variable domain, rest sourced from reference TRBV18 and TRBJ1-2, is NAGVMQNPRHLVRRRGQEARLRCSPMKGHSHVYWYRQLPEEGLKFMVYLQKENIIDESGMPKERFSAEFPKEGPSILRIQQVVRGDSAAYFCASSSGQGAANYGYTFGSGTRLTVV.

This chain links TRBV2 with TRBJ2-5; weak D call: TRBD1 (6 bases). The CDR3 is 12 residues long. CDR1 SNHLY and CDR2 FYNNEI come from the germline V gene. V lost 0 bases and J lost 9, with 8 bases in between. CDR3 DNA sequence: TGTGCCAGCAGTGAAGCTGCAGGGGCCCAGTACTTC. Translated, it gives CASSEAAGAQYF.

This chain links TRBV19 with TRBJ1-1; D gene uncertain. CDR1 is LNHDA and CDR2 is SQIVND in the germline V gene (reference sequence). The CDR3 consists of 13 residues. The V gene lost 7 bases and the J gene lost 1 base, with 10 bases spanning the gap. The CDR3, as DNA: TGTGCCAGTACCGTAGCGGGGAACACTGAAGCTTTCTTT. Protein product: CASTVAGNTEAFF.

The rearrangement joins TRBV6-5 to TRBJ1-2; no reliable D call. V shed 6 bases and J shed 5 bases, with 16 bases lying between them. Germline values: CDR1 MNHEY, CDR2 SVGAGI. The CDR3 length is 14 residues. The CDR3 coding sequence is TGTGCCAGCAGGCCCACGGGAGTCCCGTATGGCTACACCTTC. Protein product: CASRPTGVPYGYTF.

The V call is TRBV7-2, the J call TRBJ2-5, with D perhaps TRBD2 (7 bases). With 0 bases removed from V and 0 bases from J, the gap between germline ends came to 8 bases. The CDR3 consists of 15 residues. CDR1 is SGHTA, CDR2 FQGNSA, per germline. The CDR3 is CASSLARGHQETQYF. The CDR3 DNA reads as TGTGCCAGCAGCTTAGCGCGGGGGCACCAAGAGACCCAGTACTTC.

The rearrangement uses TRBV7-9 and TRBJ2-5; 7 positions match TRBD2. The CDR3 is made up of 14 amino acids. After removal of 3 bases from V and 4 bases from J, the junction contained 5 bases not matched to a gene. The germline V gene has CDR1 SEHNR and CDR2 FQNEAQ (reference sequence). CDR3: CASSFRDYLETQYF. The DNA for the CDR3 is TGTGCCAGCAGCTTCCGGGACTACCTAGAGACCCAGTACTTC.

The chain carries TRBV11-2 and TRBJ1-4, with D maybe TRBD1 (6 bases). There are 17 residues in the CDR3. Trimming left V 4 bases short and J 3 bases short, with 18 bases between. The V gene's germline CDR1 is SGHAT and CDR2 FQNNGV. The CDR3 nucleotides are TGTGCCAGCAGCTCCCGTGTCAGGGGCTTGGCTAATGAAAAACTGTTTTTT. It codes for CASSSRVRGLANEKLFF.